This T cell receptor (beta chain) was identified during a study of OX40 agonist ivuxolimab in advanced cancers. Study overall: Patients enrolled in dose escalation were diagnosed with hepatocellular carcinoma, melanoma, renal cell or head and neck cancer. Age averaged 60 years (range about 23 to 80), and 70% to 85% were male.

Per the germline V gene, CDR1 is SGHTA and CDR2 is FQGNSA. This CDR3 has 14 residues. V trimming: 5 bases; J trimming: 4 bases; junction bases outside the gene matches: 6. Comment on this clone: Its antigen is currently unknown.

Notes on the study in general: Fewer expanded clones were found on average in CD4+ than in CD8+ T cells. Not determined was the antigen specificity of the expanded peripheral T cells.

Profiled with immunoSEQ multiplex PCR; TCRdb holds only in-frame clones, not every one. Of around 62,000 clones in the sample, roughly 84% were seen once. The source material was CD4+ or CD8+ T cells sorted from blood, sampled in a trial of the OX40 agonist ivuxolimab. The V gene is TRBV7-2, the J gene TRBJ2-7, with 9 nucleotides matching TRBD2. The source is an adult with an advanced solid tumor such as melanoma, head and neck, liver or kidney cancer. CDR3: CASSRLAGSYEQYF. In DNA form, the CDR3 reads TGTGCCAGCAGCCGTCTAGCGGGGTCTTACGAGCAGTACTTC.